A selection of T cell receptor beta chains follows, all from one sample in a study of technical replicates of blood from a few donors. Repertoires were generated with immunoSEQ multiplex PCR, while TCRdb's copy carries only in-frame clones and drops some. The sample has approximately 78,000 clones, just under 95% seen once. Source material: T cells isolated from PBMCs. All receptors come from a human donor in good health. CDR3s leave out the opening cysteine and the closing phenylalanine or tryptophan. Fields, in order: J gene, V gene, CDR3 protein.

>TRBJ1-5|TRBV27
ASSSRSGRGNQPQH
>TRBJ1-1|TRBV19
ASSFPQLNTEAF
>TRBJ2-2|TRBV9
ASSVTGRFNGELF
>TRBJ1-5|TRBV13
ASSWGQGLGQPQH
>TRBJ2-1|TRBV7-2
ASSLDRGGHNEQF
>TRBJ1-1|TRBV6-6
ASSGPTGRGNTEAF
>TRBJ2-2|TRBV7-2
ASSLSNARTGELF
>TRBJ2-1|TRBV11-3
ASTPGLLYNEQF
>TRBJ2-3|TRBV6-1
ASSLTSLDTQY
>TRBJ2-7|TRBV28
ASSYKRTGRSYEQY
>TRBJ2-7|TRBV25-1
ASSLPGTGGGYEQY
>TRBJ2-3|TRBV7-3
ASSLTGADTQY
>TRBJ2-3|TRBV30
AWTPPRTSGGLGNYTDTQY
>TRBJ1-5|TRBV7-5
VRSWDIQDQPQH
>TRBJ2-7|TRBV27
ASRGQGLVEQY
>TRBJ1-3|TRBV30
AWSRGIGNTIY
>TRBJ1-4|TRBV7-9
ASSLEGGGEKLF
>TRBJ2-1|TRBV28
ASSLLNQYNEQF
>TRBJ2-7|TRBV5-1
ASSASAYEQY
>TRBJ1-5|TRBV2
ASSVGATSQH
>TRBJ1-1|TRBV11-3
ASSSSHSRAF
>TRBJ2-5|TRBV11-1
ASSFNPSTSGQETQY
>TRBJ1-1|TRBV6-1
ASSVAGGAGTEAF
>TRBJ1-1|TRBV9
ASSSHGGGQGAF
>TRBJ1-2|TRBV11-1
ASSFSSYGYT
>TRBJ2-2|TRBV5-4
ASSLWGVGELF
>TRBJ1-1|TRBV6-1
ASYLRLNTEAF
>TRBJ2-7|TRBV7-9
ASSTSQYEQY
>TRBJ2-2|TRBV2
ATRRGSSDTGELF